Presented here are 22 T cell receptor beta chains from one specimen sequenced in a study of cytomegalovirus exposure and HLA in healthy donors (dated by TCRdb to between 2016 and 2019). The library relied on the immunoSEQ multiplex PCR assay. For the multiplex PCR, a mixture combining 60 forward primers for TCR Vbeta segments and 13 reverse primers for TCR Jbeta segments was used. TCRdb limited this immuneACCESS table to in-frame rearrangements with V and J called. A share of clones is missing; checked studies link under half to unresolved V genes, and the rest is unexplained. The sample table contains fewer than 200,000 clones; only one count was recorded for about 90% of them. The ten largest clones represent around 0.99% of the sample. The sequenced sample was PBMCs. These receptors all come from a boy between 2 and 10 years old in good health and CMV-seronegative.

This clone was observed a single time. V gene TRBV5-1 combines with J gene TRBJ2-2; tentative D call: TRBD2 (6 bases). This CDR3 comprises 17 residues. Per the germline V gene, CDR1 is SGHRS and CDR2 is YFSETQ. V lost 0 bases and J 0 bases, leaving 12 bases between the germline ends. Written as DNA, the CDR3 is TGCGCCAGCAGCTTGGAGTCCGCGGGGTCGAACACCGGGGAGCTGTTTTTT. This encodes CASSLESAGSNTGELFF.

The chain employs TRBV7-2 and TRBJ2-3, with D tentatively TRBD2 (6 bases). Trimming pared 2 bases from V and 3 bases from J, leaving 15 bases between. The CDR3 is 16 residues long. Germline lookup yields CDR1 SGHTA and CDR2 FQGNSA. The CDR3 loop is CASSLSGREKTDTQYF. CDR3 DNA: TGTGCCAGCAGCTTATCGGGTCGGGAGAAGACAGATACGCAGTATTTT.

To note about this clone: The junction departs from the called germline gene at one end, perhaps through a read error. The rearrangement links TRBV4-1 to TRBJ1-1; D is unclear. The CDR3 is 15 residues long. Germline CDR1 is MGHRA and CDR2 is YSYEKL. CDR3 amino acids: CASSQALLPNAEAFF. CDR3 nucleotide sequence: TGCGCCAGCAGCCAAGCTCTCCTACCGAACGCTGAAGCTTTCTTT.

The chain is built from TRBV6-5 and TRBJ2-7, with 9 bases matching TRBD2. This CDR3 is 14 amino acids long. Unmatched junction bases numbered 3, after V lost 6 bases and J lost 0 bases. From germline, CDR1 is MNHEY and CDR2 SVGAGI. Written as DNA, the CDR3 is TGTGCCAGCAGGACGGGACTAGCCTCCTACGAGCAGTACTTC. It yields the protein CASRTGLASYEQYF.

The genes are TRBV10-2 and TRBJ2-2; TRBD1 agrees at 8 bases. The junction had 4 bases not matched to a gene; V was cut back by 7 bases and J by 0 bases. CDR3 size: 15 residues. CDR1 WSHSY and CDR2 SAAADI come from the germline V gene. The CDR3 DNA reads as TGCGCCAGCACCGAGGACAGGGCGAACACCGGGGAGCTGTTTTTT. This encodes CASTEDRANTGELFF.

The V gene is TRBV6-5, the J gene TRBJ1-2, with 7 bases that match TRBD1. Germline lookup yields CDR1 MNHEY and CDR2 SVGAGI. Unmatched junction bases numbered 10, after V lost 6 bases and J lost 3 bases. The CDR3 covers 15 residues. The CDR3 region is CASREEAGGHYGYTF. The CDR3 DNA follows: TGTGCCAGCAGGGAGGAGGCAGGGGGGCACTATGGCTACACCTTC.

The V call is TRBV27, the J call TRBJ2-5, with 10 bases matching TRBD1. The V gene end was trimmed by 3 bases and the J gene end by 1 base; junction bases not matched to a gene: 2. The CDR3 runs 15 residues. Germline-derived CDR1 and CDR2 are MNHEY and SMNVEV (reference sequence). The CDR3 sequence: CASSLGTGVQETQYF. The CDR3 coding sequence is TGTGCCAGCAGTTTGGGGACAGGGGTCCAAGAGACCCAGTACTTC.

The DNA for the CDR3 is TGTGCCACCAGCAGGGACGTCGACAGGGGATTCTTGGATACGCAGTATTTT. It codes for CATSRDVDRGFLDTQYF. This chain joins TRBV15 and TRBJ2-3, with 8 bases that match TRBD1. Per germline, CDR1 LNHNV and CDR2 YYDKDF (reference sequence). The trim removed 3 bases at V and 6 bases at J, leaving 14 bases unmatched. This CDR3 spans 17 amino acids. The whole variable domain, remainder taken from reference TRBV15 and TRBJ2-3, is DAMVIQNPRYQVTQFGKPVTLSCSQTLNHNVMYWYQQKSSQAPKLLFHYYDKDFNNEADTPDNFQSRRPNTSFCFLDIRSPGLGDTAMYLCATSRDVDRGFLDTQYFGPGTRLTVL.

This chain uses TRBV6-1 with TRBJ2-5, with TRBD2 as a possible D gene (5 bases). This CDR3 spans 15 amino acids. CDR1 is MNHNS and CDR2 is SASEGT in the germline V gene. The V and J ends lost 5 bases and 3 bases respectively, with 16 bases between them. CDR3 amino acids: CASSPGPTTKETQYF. CDR3 sequence (DNA): TGTGCCAGCAGTCCCGGGCCGACGACTAAAGAGACCCAGTACTTC.

This sequence joins TRBV28 and TRBJ1-5; TRBD1 aligns across 8 bases. CDR1 MDHEN and CDR2 SYDVKM come from the germline V gene. This CDR3 contains 19 residues. J gave up 0 bases and V 1 base, and 11 bases lay outside the gene matches. This CDR3 is CASSLSPDYRGYSNQPQHF. CDR3 DNA sequence: TGTGCCAGCAGTTTATCACCAGACTACAGGGGGTATAGCAATCAGCCCCAGCATTTT.

The chain joins TRBV10-3 to TRBJ2-7; 8 bases match TRBD1. V gave up 7 bases and J gave up 6 bases; unmatched junction bases: 11. This CDR3 contains 14 residues. CDR1 is ENHRY and CDR2 is SYGVKD in the germline V gene. The CDR3 bases are TGTGCCATCAAGCCGGGACAGGCCCCCGGCGAGCAGTACTTC. This codes for CAIKPGQAPGEQYF.

This clone was observed a few times. The chain has TRBV7-8 and TRBJ2-3; D is ambiguous. V shed 1 base and J shed 12 bases, with 20 bases lying between them. Germline-derived CDR1 and CDR2 are SGHVS and FQNEAQ. The CDR3 sequence is 15 residues long. The CDR3 reads CASSLDLAGSKSQYF. The CDR3 bases are TGTGCCAGCAGCTTAGACTTAGCCGGTTCTAAGTCTCAGTATTTT.

This rearrangement joins TRBV27 to TRBJ2-7, with D maybe TRBD2 (6 bases). Germline loops: CDR1 MNHEY, CDR2 SMNVEV (reference sequence). V was shortened by 8 bases and J by 3 bases, with 11 bases between the two germline ends. This CDR3 comprises 12 residues. CDR3 sequence reads: CASQTGSYEQYF. CDR3 DNA sequence: TGTGCCAGCCAGACCGGGAGCTACGAGCAGTACTTC.

This clone came up once. The V call is TRBV6-1, the J call TRBJ2-4; a possible D gene is TRBD2 (5 bases). The germline V and J ends were trimmed by 2 bases and 9 bases, with 14 bases remaining between them. The CDR3 has 14 residues. The germline V gene encodes CDR1 MNHNS and CDR2 SASEGT. This chain's CDR3 is CASSEPGFGSIQYF. In nucleotides, the CDR3 is TGTGCCAGCAGTGAACCCGGGTTTGGGAGCATTCAGTACTTC.

J is TRBJ2-1 and V is TRBV28, with no clear D. Trimming took 6 bases from V and 7 from J, leaving 10 bases between them. Germline assignment: CDR1 MDHEN and CDR2 SYDVKM. This CDR3 has 12 amino acids. The CDR3, as DNA: TGTGCCAGCAGCCGCCCCGGGAATGAGCAGTTCTTC. Translation: CASSRPGNEQFF.

The gene calls are TRBV30 and TRBJ2-7, with D possibly being TRBD1 (6 bases). The V and J ends lost 0 bases and 0 bases respectively, with 12 bases between them. Germline CDR1 reads GTSNPN; CDR2 reads SVGIG (reference sequence). The CDR3 has 15 amino acids. The CDR3 region is CAWSVPRGYSYEQYF. The CDR3 DNA reads TGTGCCTGGAGTGTACCAAGGGGGTACTCCTACGAGCAGTACTTC.

This chain connects TRBV6-5 to TRBJ1-1, with D tentatively TRBD1 (5 bases). Trimming took off 7 bases at V and 4 bases at J, with 13 bases between the two ends. From germline, CDR1 is MNHEY and CDR2 SVGAGI. The CDR3 sequence is 13 residues long. CDR3 amino acids: CASKTGGGTEAFF. The CDR3 coding sequence is TGTGCCAGCAAAACCGGGGGGGGCACTGAAGCTTTCTTT.

The V and J genes are TRBV6-1 and TRBJ2-5; the match to TRBD2 covers 10 bases. TRBJ2-7 explains the end of the DNA better; the J call may be wrong. The CDR3 loop spans 15 amino acids. Germline CDR1 reads MNHNS; CDR2 reads SASEGT. The CDR3 here is CASWDPSGRRDEQYF. The CDR3 DNA reads TGTGCCAGCTGGGACCCTAGCGGGAGAAGAGACGAGCAGTACTTC.

This chain uses TRBV9 with TRBJ2-1; 11 bases agree with TRBD1. CDR1 is SGDLS, CDR2 YYNGEE, per germline. The CDR3 sequence is 18 residues long. Trimming took 3 bases from V and 3 from J; bases not matched to a gene: 11. Written as DNA, the CDR3 is TGTGCCAGCAGCGGAGATCTGCGGACAGGGGGCAACTACAATGAGCAGTTCTTC. This sequence encodes CASSGDLRTGGNYNEQFF.

The rearrangement links TRBV19 to TRBJ2-3; D remains ambiguous. Per germline, CDR1 LNHDA and CDR2 SQIVND (reference sequence). Trimming removed 6 bases at V and 4 bases at J, with 8 bases between. CDR3 length equals 12 residues. The DNA for the CDR3 is TGTGCCAGTAGGTCCAGGTCAGATACGCAGTATTTT. Translating it yields CASRSRSDTQYF.

The V gene is TRBV5-5, the J gene TRBJ1-4, with 7 positions matching TRBD1. Trimming cost V 4 bases and J 8 bases; bases outside gene matches: 20. Germline CDR1 reads SGHKS; CDR2 reads YYEKEE (reference sequence). The CDR3 runs 18 residues. The CDR3 loop reads CASSPRRQGPLEGEKLFF. CDR3 bases: TGTGCCAGCAGCCCCCGGAGACAGGGCCCCTTGGAGGGGGAAAAACTGTTTTTT.

The V gene is TRBV6-5, the J gene TRBJ1-3; D not resolved. The CDR3 covers 13 residues. The germline V gene has CDR1 MNHEY and CDR2 SVGAGI. V was clipped by 8 bases and J by 1 base, with 9 bases between them. CDR3 bases: TGTGCCAGCGGGAGCCAGTCTGGAAACACCATATATTTT. Its protein is CASGSQSGNTIYF.